The present T cell receptor beta chain was sequenced within a study of T cell repertoires in cytomegalovirus infection. Background on the study: It was recently identified HLA-C-restricted and well-studied HLA-B-restricted CMV epitopes that the study used.

Points on this clonotype: Antigen specificity is unknown.

Whole-study findings and limits: Cumulative frequency (of public TCR beta family members) identified carriers of CMV plus the relevant HLA. The ex vivo response showed dominance by HLA-C-restricted CMV-specific TCR beta clonotypes.

Deletions cut 7 bases from V and 6 bases from J, with 18 bases between. The CDR3 loop spans 14 amino acids. MiXCR, applied by TCRdb to the reads, yields one record per CDR3 protein. The sample records under 40,000 distinct CDR3 sequences, about 52% being singletons. The TCR originated in a human donor in good health (CMV status not recorded). Some clones in this sample may be carry-over from other donors' samples. The sequenced sample was CD8+ T cells from cultured PBMCs, obtained from culture after CMV antigen stimulation. The J gene is TRBJ1-2, the V gene TRBV12-3 or TRBV12-4; the D gene is possibly TRBD1 (6 bases). CDR3 DNA sequence: TGTGCCAGCACCATTTCCGGGACATTCGATGGCTACACCTTC. This sequence encodes CASTISGTFDGYTF.